This T cell receptor beta chain was found in a study of blood T cell repertoires in COVID-19. Enrolled through a virtual design, the participants were between roughly 18 and 100 years of age and came from about two dozen US areas. Categorization into cohorts depended on clinical history that participants reported. Cohort 3 recovery required two negative PCRs, clearance, or symptom resolution. Data came from immunoSEQ multiplex PCR; TCRdb stores just in-frame clones and leaves some out. The sample records 250,000 or so clones, 80% to 85% being singletons. The specimen sequenced was PBMCs or T cells enriched from blood (not recorded which). This clonotype was sampled from a man in his forties or fifties who had recovered from COVID-19.

The CDR3 nucleotides read TGTGCCAGCAGCTTAACCAGCGGGAGGACGTTAGATACGCAGTATTTT. Its protein product is CASSLTSGRTLDTQYF. This chain joins TRBV5-4 and TRBJ2-3, with 9 bases identical to TRBD2. CDR1 SGHNT and CDR2 YYREEE come from the germline V gene (reference sequence). The CDR3 contains 16 residues. V lost 2 bases to trimming and J lost 5 bases; unmatched junction nucleotides: 9.